What follows describes a single T cell receptor beta chain. The antigen remains undetermined. This sample was taken from a study of T-cell memory formation after mild COVID-19. Study in general: TCR clusters mostly belonged to single donors.

Per the germline V gene, CDR1 is SGHRS and CDR2 is YFSETQ. The CDR3 consists of 15 residues. V was clipped by 7 bases and J by 4 bases; unmatched bases: 7. General study results and limits: CD4/CD8 balance characterized clones contracting day 15 to 85, and CD4+ skew characterized later expanders.

Each CDR3 protein is one row after TCRdb ran MiXCR on the 5' RACE reads. Among approximately 290,000 distinct CDR3 sequences listed, more than 15% were seen once. The sequencing input was PBMCs or a T cell subset sorted from them (not recorded which). The rearrangement links TRBV5-1 to TRBJ1-6; 8 positions match TRBD1. The receptor comes from a man younger than 30 who had mild COVID-19 (a few samples of this study predate the infection). Cell type and time point are not known. CDR3 sequence: CASRETGAYNSPLHF. The DNA of the CDR3 is TGCGCCAGCCGGGAGACAGGGGCGTATAATTCACCCCTCCACTTT.